The 19 T cell receptor beta chains reported below all come from one sample, sequenced in a study of T cell responses to AZD1222 COVID-19 vaccine. Profiling relied on immunoSEQ multiplex PCR, and the TCRdb table lists in-frame clones only, not all of them. The sample has under 150,000 clones; 90% are singletons. Material: peripheral blood, obtained on day 0 of AZD1222 vaccination. The receptors originated from an adult in good health.

The gene calls are TRBV3-1 (or the pseudogene TRBV3-2) and TRBJ1-2; no definite D call. Trimming took 1 base from V and 8 from J, leaving 14 bases between them. Germline values: CDR1 LGHDT, CDR2 YNNKEL (reference sequence). The CDR3 spans 14 residues. The CDR3 DNA is TGTGCCAGCAGCCAAGTGACCGGTCTCGACGGCTACACCTTC. Protein sequence: CASSQVTGLDGYTF.

J is TRBJ2-7 and V is TRBV6-2 or TRBV6-3; 7 bases are shared with TRBD2. Unmatched junction bases numbered 4, after V lost 0 bases and J lost 2 bases. Germline CDR1 reads MNHEY; CDR2 reads SVGEGT. The CDR3 length is 15 residues. CDR3 sequence reads: CASSYSSGYTYEQYF. CDR3 DNA: TGTGCCAGCAGTTACTCTAGCGGGTATACCTACGAGCAGTACTTC.

This clone showed up just once. V is TRBV29-1 and J is TRBJ2-1, with TRBD2 matching over 9 bases. V trimming: 0 bases; J trimming: 8 bases; junction bases outside the gene matches: 5. The length of the CDR3 is 14 residues. Germline V gives CDR1 SQVTM, CDR2 ANQGSEA. DNA for the CDR3: TGCAGCGTTGAAGATTTGGGACTAGCAGATGAGCAGTTCTTC. Protein: CSVEDLGLADEQFF.

This clone was found once. This chain uses TRBV7-3 with TRBJ1-4; D might be TRBD1 (5 bases). The CDR3 is 17 residues long. The germline V gene encodes CDR1 SGHTA and CDR2 FQGTGA. The ends were cut back, 2 bases at V and 0 bases at J, with 13 bases in the middle. The CDR3 nucleotides read TGTGCCAGCAGCTTAGACCCCCAGGGACCAACTAATGAAAAACTGTTTTTT. This translates into CASSLDPQGPTNEKLFF.

This rearrangement joins TRBV7-8 to TRBJ1-6, with D hard to call. Trimming shortened V by 0 bases and J by 8 bases, and 11 bases separated the two germline ends. Germline V lookup: CDR1 SGHVS, CDR2 FQNEAQ. This CDR3 is built from 15 residues. The CDR3 DNA follows: TGTGCCAGCAGCTTAGCTCGGACTGTCGATTCACCCCTCCACTTT. Its protein product is CASSLARTVDSPLHF.

The chain employs TRBV6-1 and TRBJ1-6; no definite D call. This CDR3 spans 14 amino acids. CDR1 MNHNS and CDR2 SASEGT come from the germline V gene. Trimming cost V 3 bases and J 2 bases, with 5 bases left between them. CDR3 residues: CASSEGPYNSPLHF. The CDR3 nucleotides are TGTGCCAGCAGTGAGGGCCCCTATAATTCACCCCTCCACTTT.

In this sample, this clone turned up once. J is TRBJ2-6 and V is TRBV28; D uncertain. The germline V gene has CDR1 MDHEN and CDR2 SYDVKM. The CDR3 loop spans 18 amino acids. V dropped 10 bases and J dropped 2 bases, with 24 bases sitting between them. CDR3 nucleotides: TGTGCCACCTTAGGTTATGTGACGGGTGATCCTGGGGCCAACGTCCTGACTTTC. Protein: CATLGYVTGDPGANVLTF.

The rearrangement uses TRBV5-1 and TRBJ1-1; TRBD1 matches at 8 bases. The CDR3 has 15 amino acids. V shed 3 bases and J 5 bases; nucleotides not matched to a gene: 9. Germline V gene data show CDR1 as SGHRS and CDR2 as YFSETQ. The CDR3 DNA reads as TGCGCCAGCAGCTCGCCGTTAGGACAGGGAACTGAAGCTTTCTTT. It encodes CASSSPLGQGTEAFF.

This chain uses TRBV2 with TRBJ2-2; D gene unclear. CDR3 length: 12 amino acids. Trimming pared 5 bases from V and 3 bases from J, leaving 4 bases between. Germline V gives CDR1 SNHLY, CDR2 FYNNEI. In DNA, the CDR3 is TGTGCCAGCAGTCGAGACACCGGGGAGCTGTTTTTT. It yields the protein CASSRDTGELFF. Looking up the rest from reference TRBV2 and TRBJ2-2 gives the full variable domain: EPEVTQTPSHQVTQMGQEVILRCVPISNHLYFYWYRQILGQKVEFLVSFYNNEISEKSEIFDDQFSVERPDGSNFTLKIRSTKLEDSAMYFCASSRDTGELFFGEGSRLTVL.

The chain combines TRBV19 with TRBJ1-5; no firm D call. Germline lookup yields CDR1 LNHDA and CDR2 SQIVND (reference sequence). The CDR3 length is 17 residues. V was shortened by 5 bases and J by 7 bases, with 24 bases between the two germline ends. The CDR3 region is CASSAPQRVGVNQPQHF. DNA for the CDR3: TGTGCCAGTAGTGCCCCGCAGCGGGTTGGGGTGAACCAGCCCCAGCATTTT.

This clone was seen a single time. The chain links TRBV19 to TRBJ2-7; 9 bases match TRBD2. The CDR3 has 16 residues. Germline V CDR1 and CDR2: LNHDA, SQIVND (reference sequence). V lost 2 bases, J lost 3 bases, and 8 bases stayed unmatched. The CDR3 here is CASSISASGNIYEQYF. The DNA for the CDR3 is TGTGCCAGTAGTATATCGGCTAGCGGGAACATCTACGAGCAGTACTTC.

The gene calls are TRBV6-6 and TRBJ1-4, with D tentatively TRBD1 (5 bases). The CDR3 has 15 residues. V was cut by 1 base and J by 3 bases, with 9 bases left in between. The germline V gene encodes CDR1 MNHNY and CDR2 SVGAGI (reference sequence). The CDR3 sequence: CASSYWGRANEKLFF. In DNA, the CDR3 is TGTGCCAGCAGTTACTGGGGCAGAGCTAATGAAAAACTGTTTTTT.

The chain couples TRBV5-1 to TRBJ1-1; no reliable D call. CDR3 length: 12 residues. Trimming stripped 1 base from V and 1 base from J, with 2 bases between. Germline loops: CDR1 SGHRS, CDR2 YFSETQ. DNA of the CDR3: TGCGCCAGCAGCTTGACGAACACTGAAGCTTTCTTT. Residues: CASSLTNTEAFF. Supplemented by reference TRBV5-1 and TRBJ1-1, the full variable domain reads KAGVTQTPRYLIKTRGQQVTLSCSPISGHRSVSWYQQTPGQGLQFLFEYFSETQRNKGNFPGRFSGRQFSNSRSEMNVSTLELGDSALYLCASSLTNTEAFFGQGTRLTVV.

J is TRBJ2-1 and V is TRBV11-3, with a possible D match to TRBD1 (6 bases). CDR1 and CDR2 from the germline V gene are SGHNT and YENEEA. This CDR3 has 19 amino acids. V lost 1 base, J lost 1 base, and 20 bases lay in between. The CDR3 nucleotides read TGTGCCAGCAGCTTAGGTCGACAGGCAGGTTATGGGTCCTACAATGAGCAGTTCTTC. It specifies CASSLGRQAGYGSYNEQFF.

This chain connects TRBV5-1 to TRBJ2-1; D is uncertain. Germline V gives CDR1 SGHRS, CDR2 YFSETQ. Trimming cost V 3 bases and J 12 bases, with 10 bases left between them. The CDR3 is 11 amino acids. This CDR3 is CASSYLGPQFF. DNA for the CDR3: TGCGCCAGCAGCTACCTAGGCCCGCAGTTCTTC.

The rearrangement uses TRBV24-1 and TRBJ2-3; TRBD1 aligns across 7 bases. V lost 3 bases to trimming and J lost 1 base; unmatched junction nucleotides: 3. Germline V gives CDR1 KGHDR, CDR2 SFDVKD. The CDR3 contains 15 residues. The CDR3 nucleotides are TGTGCCACCAGTGATGGGACAGTCCGCACAGATACGCAGTATTTT. It encodes CATSDGTVRTDTQYF.

This chain links TRBV27 with TRBJ2-2; a possible D gene is TRBD1 (6 bases). V lost 5 bases to trimming and J lost 1 base, with 14 bases between them. The CDR3 is made up of 16 amino acids. Per the germline V gene, CDR1 is MNHEY and CDR2 is SMNVEV (reference sequence). The DNA of the CDR3 is TGTGCCAGCAGTGTACAGGGATGGGGGAACACCGGGGAGCTGTTTTTT. Translation: CASSVQGWGNTGELFF.

V gene TRBV2 combines with J gene TRBJ2-3; no clear D gene. V was cut by 3 bases and J by 0 bases, with 4 bases left in between. The CDR3 has 13 residues. The germline gives CDR1 SNHLY, CDR2 FYNNEI. The CDR3 sequence: CASSDRSTDTQYF. The CDR3 nucleotides are TGTGCCAGCAGTGACAGAAGCACAGATACGCAGTATTTT. The variable domain in full, with the rest retrieved from reference TRBV2 and TRBJ2-3, is EPEVTQTPSHQVTQMGQEVILRCVPISNHLYFYWYRQILGQKVEFLVSFYNNEISEKSEIFDDQFSVERPDGSNFTLKIRSTKLEDSAMYFCASSDRSTDTQYFGPGTRLTVL.

This clone was observed a handful of times. The J gene is TRBJ2-3, the V gene TRBV2; D possibly corresponds to TRBD2 (5 bases). Germline V lookup: CDR1 SNHLY, CDR2 FYNNEI. With 6 bases removed from V and 5 bases from J, the gap between germline ends came to 9 bases. The CDR3 is 12 residues long. The CDR3 sequence: CASSLAKDTQYF. The DNA for the CDR3 is TGTGCCAGCAGCCTAGCTAAAGATACGCAGTATTTT. The whole variable domain, filled in from reference TRBV2 and TRBJ2-3, reads EPEVTQTPSHQVTQMGQEVILRCVPISNHLYFYWYRQILGQKVEFLVSFYNNEISEKSEIFDDQFSVERPDGSNFTLKIRSTKLEDSAMYFCASSLAKDTQYFGPGTRLTVL.